This entry features one T cell receptor beta chain sequence. This clonotype has at least ten counts. The specificity of this receptor is unknown. Nothing much larger sits one base from this clone, and base qualities are not available. The CDR3 starts with the cysteine, ends with the phenylalanine, and has 13 residues. The CDR3 DNA has 39 bases and is translated from base 1. V loses 5 bases of germline sequence and J loses 0 bases, and the interval between the two ends is 5 bases. The germline V gene (reference sequence) supplies CDR1 DFQATT and CDR2 SNEGSKA. The sample belongs to a study of human T cells and chemical hapten exposure (dated by TCRdb to the early 2020s). About the full investigation: For sensitization, 2% DPC in acetone was applied to an approximately 2 cm by approximately 2 cm area of upper inner arm skin. Throughout the roughly 23-week study period, patients were also given weekly therapeutic DPC doses on the scalp. Patch testing on the upper back used Finn chambers containing 0.01% DPC, with scoring done after 6 days according to International Contact Dermatitis Research Group standards. The patient cohort, mostly female, included alopecia areata with under or over 50% scalp involvement, alopecia totalis and alopecia universalis. Libraries were pooled for sequencing, and variation in per-sample TCR yields was attributed mainly to small differences in library volumes within the pool. In alopecia patients, the study followed how the peripheral blood TCR repertoire changed in vivo over primary and secondary sensitization to diphenylcyclopropenone (DPC), a hapten. Blood samples were taken from patients before sensitization (week 0) and at 2, 6 and about 24 weeks after DPC sensitization. Nearly 30 alopecia patients gave blood for TCR sequencing at one to four time points (pre-sensitization, 2, 6 and 24 weeks). Overall study results and their limits: After repeated subsampling, the strength of the expansion versus patch-test correlation and the threshold at which it became significant changed. Significantly more large CDR3 similarity clusters were formed by expanded TCRs than by pre-sensitization or healthy control sets, consistent with antigen-driven responses. DPC sensitization did not change the number of TCRs with a frequency above 1 in 1000, and there was no evidence of changes in global repertoire structure. Alopecia, a presumed autoimmune disease, was present in all patients, so the immune response of the patients might differ from that of healthy individuals. A positive correlation was found between the number of PT1 expanded TCRs and patch test score, with significance reached at thresholds 8, 16 and 32 but not 4.

Receptor libraries were prepared by RACE. Sequencing relied on a NextSeq 500. During library preparation, unique molecular identifiers were attached to individual cDNA molecules so that TCRs could be counted quantitatively and reproducibly. From each blood RNA sample, both TCR alpha and TCR beta chains were sequenced. Per the source publication's procedure: The median number of TCRs per sample was around 100,000, ranging from 23,224 to 690,600. The Decombinator software suite was used to annotate V, J and CDR3 in the TCR reads. To make PS versus PT1 abundance plots, every sample was subsampled to the same number of TCRs (28,000). Expanded TCRs were defined as absent before sensitization and observed at least eight times at the 2-week time point. TCRdb reanalyzed the raw reads on its own, using fastp at Q25 for trimming and MiXCR for clone calling, and kept in-frame beta chains. One record per CDR3 amino acid sequence lists the most common genes and DNA. What appears here as the V and J calls and clone size reflects TCRdb's work, not the paper's. For this sample there are about 82,000 distinct CDR3 sequences; 10% to 15% appear just once. Of the sample, approximately 5% is held by the ten largest clones.

The label giving this sample's time point can be read as: patch test 3, about 24 weeks after DPC sensitization. In light of the paper, this sample's treatment or condition label describes: therapeutic diphenylcyclopropenone sensitization with weekly scalp DPC. At every patch-test visit, the blood draw took place before the patch test was put on. Eligible patients were aged 18 to 70, diagnosed with alopecia, deemed suitable for DPC therapy, and excluded if pregnant. Unfractionated whole blood was collected in Tempus Blood RNA tubes, and total RNA was extracted from that blood. Recombination linked TRBV20-1 to TRBJ2-6; 5 matching bases give a weak D call of TRBD2. Here the sequenced sample was whole blood, taken in connection with sensitization to the hapten diphenylcyclopropenone (DPC). The clonotype was recovered from a woman aged 45 to 65 with alopecia areata. Some clones in this sample may be carry-over from other donors' samples. CDR3 protein: CSAAGSGANVLTF. The nucleotide sequence reads as follows: TGCAGTGCTGCGGGCTCTGGGGCCAACGTCCTGACTTTC.